This T cell receptor (beta chain) was documented in a study of blood T cell repertoires in COVID-19. For this clone: Mismatch with germline at one junction end may stem from a read error.

This CDR3 has 14 residues. In germline, CDR1 is SGHRS, CDR2 YFSETQ. Assay used: immunoSEQ multiplex PCR; TCRdb lists only in-frame clones, some missing. Altogether some 140,000 clones are present, around 84% being singletons, with the ten largest covering 2% to 2.5%. The sequence was collected from a man aged 35 to 55 with acute COVID-19. The chain recombines TRBV5-1 with TRBJ1-2; D is uncertain. The source material was PBMCs or T cells enriched from blood (not recorded which). The CDR3 DNA is TGCACCAGCAGCTTAGGAGCCGGGAAGAGAGACTACACCTTC. Amino acids: CTSSLGAGKRDYTF.